These 10 T cell receptor beta chains were sequenced from one sample in a study of blood T cell repertoires in COVID-19. The method was immunoSEQ multiplex PCR; TCRdb's version includes in-frame clones alone and lacks a portion of them. The sample lists around 74,000 clones; around 88% were seen once. The material sequenced was peripheral blood. All receptors derive from a man aged 30-40 years with acute or convalescent COVID-19.

This chain connects TRBV10-3 to TRBJ2-1, with no clear D. The V and J ends lost 4 bases and 0 bases respectively, with 7 bases between them. Germline V lookup: CDR1 ENHRY, CDR2 SYGVKD. CDR3 length: 14 residues. Written as DNA, the CDR3 is TGTGCCATCAGTGGAGCAGGCTCCTACAATGAGCAGTTCTTC. This sequence encodes CAISGAGSYNEQFF.

The CDR3 nucleotides read TGCGCCAGCAGCTTAGGAGGGAGTAGGCTAGATACGCAGTATTTT. Translation: CASSLGGSRLDTQYF. V usage is TRBV5-1 and J usage is TRBJ2-3; D possibly corresponds to TRBD2 (6 bases). Trimming took off 2 bases at V and 5 bases at J, with 15 bases between the two ends. The CDR3 is 15 residues long. Germline-derived CDR1 and CDR2 are SGHRS and YFSETQ.

This sequence joins TRBV19 and TRBJ2-6; unclear D gene. Trimming left V 1 base short and J 0 bases short, with 13 bases between. Germline CDR1 LNHDA, CDR2 SQIVND (reference sequence). The CDR3 has 18 residues. This CDR3 is CASSIVGLAVSGANVLTF. The DNA for the CDR3 is TGTGCCAGTAGTATAGTTGGCTTAGCCGTCTCTGGGGCCAACGTCCTGACTTTC.

This rearrangement joins TRBV28 to TRBJ1-3; tentative D call: TRBD1 (6 bases). The CDR3 contains 15 residues. Germline V gene lookup returns CDR1 MDHEN and CDR2 SYDVKM. The V and J ends lost 3 bases and 3 bases respectively, with 12 bases between them. The CDR3 DNA sequence: TGTGCCAGCAGTTTGGCGGGGGCGGATGGAAACACCATATATTTT. Protein product: CASSLAGADGNTIYF.

This clone occurred once. V gene TRBV15 combines with J gene TRBJ1-5, with unresolved D. CDR3 size: 18 residues. Germline CDR1 LNHNV, CDR2 YYDKDF (reference sequence). Trimming cost V 1 base and J 5 bases, with 21 bases left between them. CDR3 residues: CATSRVSSPDGEDQPQHF. As DNA, the CDR3 is TGTGCCACCAGCAGAGTAAGTTCGCCGGACGGGGAGGATCAGCCCCAGCATTTT.

The V call is TRBV3-1 (or the pseudogene TRBV3-2), the J call TRBJ2-2; D perhaps matches TRBD1 (5 bases). Between the trimmed V and J ends, which lost 3 bases and 7 bases, there was a span of 12 bases. The CDR3 covers 14 residues. Per the germline V gene, CDR1 is LGHDT and CDR2 is YNNKEL (reference sequence). The CDR3 protein is CASSQAGLGGELFF. The CDR3 coding sequence is TGTGCCAGCAGCCAGGCAGGGTTGGGCGGGGAGCTGTTTTTT.

The V and J genes are TRBV7-9 and TRBJ1-2; perhaps TRBD1 as D (6 bases). Germline lookup yields CDR1 SEHNR and CDR2 FQNEAQ (reference sequence). V was trimmed by 5 bases and J by 4 bases, leaving 20 bases between them. This CDR3 has 16 residues. CDR3: CASSPEGQRTVYGYTF. The CDR3, as DNA: TGTGCCAGCAGCCCCGAGGGTCAAAGGACAGTCTATGGCTACACCTTC.

By sample fraction, this clone is hyperexpanded. The chain recombines TRBV5-6 with TRBJ2-3; D perhaps matches TRBD2 (6 bases). V lost 3 bases and J lost 1, with 24 bases in between. This CDR3 has 19 residues. CDR1 is SGHDT and CDR2 is YYEEEE in the germline V gene. The CDR3: CASSSLGRERQAGTDTQYF. CDR3 nucleotides: TGTGCCAGCAGCTCCCTCGGACGGGAGAGACAAGCAGGCACAGATACGCAGTATTTT.

The genes are TRBV6-6 and TRBJ2-5, with a tentative D call TRBD1 (6 bases). This CDR3 has 14 residues. V lost 2 bases, J lost 5 bases, and 12 bases lay in between. CDR1 is MNHNY and CDR2 is SVGAGI in the germline V gene (reference sequence). The CDR3 coding sequence is TGTGCCAGCAGTTACGGTGCAGGGGATGAGACCCAGTACTTC. Protein sequence: CASSYGAGDETQYF.

The genes are TRBV3-1 (or the pseudogene TRBV3-2) and TRBJ2-7; perhaps TRBD1 as D (5 bases). The CDR3 consists of 14 residues. Looked up from germline, CDR1 is LGHDT and CDR2 is YNNKEL (reference sequence). Between the trimmed V and J ends, which lost 4 bases and 7 bases, there was a span of 17 bases. In DNA, the CDR3 is TGTGCCAGCAGCCGGGCCCAGGGCTATTCTGAGCAGTACTTC. Encoded protein: CASSRAQGYSEQYF.